This TCR beta chain is from a study of cytomegalovirus exposure and HLA in healthy donors. The CDR3 has 13 residues. From germline, CDR1 is SGHTA and CDR2 FQGNSA. V gave up 1 base and J gave up 10 bases; unmatched junction bases: 3. Turning to this clone: Its specificity is not known.

The PCR was carried out with 60 Vbeta primers and 13 Jbeta primers. Generated by immunoSEQ multiplex PCR, the TCRdb table keeps only in-frame clones and is missing some. Among fewer than 200,000 clones listed, roughly 80% were seen once. Study results and limitations: As a later analysis showed, a missense DCLRE1C variant was linked to trimming of TCR beta V- and J-genes. A prior analysis recorded that most TCR beta V segments were productive about 87% or about 30% of the time.

This TCR derives from a male donor in good health and CMV-seronegative. This chain joins TRBV7-2 and TRBJ2-1; TRBD2 aligns across 8 bases. Material for sequencing was PBMCs. In nucleotides, the CDR3 is TGTGCCAGCAGCTTAGACCGACTAGCGGAGCAGTTCTTC. Translation gives CASSLDRLAEQFF.